A selection of T cell receptor beta chains follows, all from one sample in a study of shared clonotypes between healthy human individuals. Sequencing was performed with immunoSEQ multiplex PCR; in TCRdb, only in-frame clones are kept and a portion is missing. The table has around 1.6 million clones, approximately 98% seen once. Sequences were obtained from naive CD4+ T cells sorted from blood. All receptors derive from a man aged 25-40 years in good health. CDR3s include the opening cysteine and the closing phenylalanine or tryptophan. A D gene is named only where the DNA matches it firmly.

J gene | V gene | D gene | CDR3 protein | CDR3 DNA
TRBJ2-6 | TRBV5-1 | . | CASSLLERAGANVLTF | TGCGCCAGCAGCTTGTTGGAGAGGGCTGGGGCCAACGTCCTGACTTTC
TRBJ2-2 | TRBV30 | . | CAWKKVSGELFF | TGTGCCTGGAAGAAGGTATCTGGGGAGCTGTTTTTT
TRBJ2-1 | TRBV18 | TRBD2 | CASSPPGGDEQFF | TGTGCCAGCTCACCACCGGGGGGGGATGAGCAGTTCTTC
TRBJ2-7 | TRBV2 | . | CASSRFSYEQYF | TGTGCCAGCAGTAGGTTCAGCTACGAGCAGTACTTC
TRBJ2-5 | TRBV13 | TRBD2 | CASSLRTSGSALDF | TGTGCCAGCAGCTTACGGACTAGCGGGAGCGCTCTGGACTTC
TRBJ2-7 | TRBV2 | TRBD1 | CASRTGTGNYEQYF | TGTGCCAGCAGGACGGGGACAGGGAACTACGAGCAGTACTTC
TRBJ2-7 | TRBV9 | TRBD2 | CASSVTLAGDEQYF | TGTGCCAGCAGCGTAACACTAGCGGGAGACGAGCAGTACTTC
TRBJ2-3 | TRBV9 | . | CASSETGAGWGDTQYF | TGTGCCAGCAGCGAAACCGGGGCCGGATGGGGAGATACGCAGTATTTT
TRBJ2-3 | TRBV5-1 | TRBD2 | CASSDPSGRTDTQYF | TGCGCCAGCAGCGACCCTAGCGGGAGGACAGATACGCAGTATTTT
TRBJ1-5 | TRBV28 | . | CASSGSIAGQPQHF | TGTGCCAGCAGCGGATCTATCGCTGGGCAGCCCCAGCATTTT
TRBJ1-5 | TRBV6-5 | TRBD1 | CASSPRGIYQPQHF | TGTGCCAGCAGCCCCAGGGGGATCTATCAGCCCCAGCATTTT
TRBJ2-3 | TRBV18 | TRBD2 | CASSPPVSSGTSVESTDTQYF | TGTGCCAGCTCACCACCGGTCTCGTCCGGGACTAGCGTAGAAAGCACAGATACGCAGTATTTT
TRBJ1-4 | TRBV5-1 | . | CASSLLAQGGEKLFF | TGCGCCAGCAGCTTGCTCGCGCAGGGTGGGGAAAAACTGTTTTTT
TRBJ1-1 | TRBV28 | . | CASSLRSEAFF | TGTGCCAGCAGTTTGAGGAGTGAAGCTTTCTTT
TRBJ2-3 | TRBV29-1 | . | CSVPGADTQYF | TGCAGCGTCCCGGGAGCAGATACGCAGTATTTT
TRBJ2-1 | TRBV5-1 | . | CASSADVANEQFF | TGCGCCAGCAGCGCGGACGTAGCCAATGAGCAGTTCTTC
TRBJ2-1 | TRBV28 | . | CASSFPKLPSNKQFF | TGTGCCAGCAGTTTTCCCAAACTTCCTTCCAATAAGCAGTTCTTC
TRBJ2-7 | TRBV2 | . | CASSEGRGGYEQYF | TGTGCCAGCAGTGAAGGGAGAGGGGGATACGAGCAGTACTTC
TRBJ2-1 | TRBV18 | TRBD2 | CASSPPASGRPTFHYNEQFF | TGTGCCAGCTCACCACCGGCTAGCGGGAGGCCTACCTTCCACTACAATGAGCAGTTCTTC
TRBJ1-3 | TRBV18 | . | CASSPDQVRNTIYF | TGTGCCAGCTCACCGGATCAGGTTCGAAACACCATATATTTT
TRBJ2-1 | TRBV9 | TRBD2 | CASSVEGRGSYNEQFF | TGTGCCAGCAGCGTAGAGGGGAGGGGTTCCTACAATGAGCAGTTCTTC
TRBJ1-5 | TRBV5-3 | TRBD1 | CASLGQLNQPQHF | TGTGCCAGTTTGGGACAGCTCAATCAGCCCCAGCATTTT
TRBJ1-5 | TRBV7-9 | . | CASSLGSEVSYLLHF | TGTGCCAGCAGCTTAGGTTCCGAGGTTTCTTATTTGCTGCATTTT
TRBJ2-3 | TRBV4-3 | TRBD2 | CASSQIVGLAGVVDTQYF | TGCGCCAGCAGCCAAATTGTGGGACTAGCGGGAGTAGTGGATACGCAGTATTTT
TRBJ2-7 | TRBV4-3 | . | CASSQASGTVQYF | TGCGCCAGCAGCCAGGCCTCAGGCACCGTGCAGTACTTC
TRBJ2-2 | TRBV27 | TRBD2 | CASSLLAGGRSGELFF | TGTGCCAGCAGTTTATTAGCGGGAGGGAGGTCCGGGGAGCTGTTTTTT
TRBJ2-1 | TRBV6-5 | . | CASSFGPGEQFF | TGTGCCAGCAGTTTTGGACCCGGTGAGCAGTTCTTC
TRBJ2-7 | TRBV29-1 | . | CSVSGTNYEQYF | TGCAGCGTATCCGGGACAAATTACGAGCAGTACTTC
TRBJ2-7 | TRBV6-6 | . | CASSYSEVGPYEQYF | TGTGCCAGCAGTTACTCAGAGGTGGGGCCCTACGAGCAGTACTTC
TRBJ2-5 | TRBV11-2 | . | CASSDQRGWETQYF | TGTGCCAGCAGCGATCAGAGGGGGTGGGAGACCCAGTACTTC
TRBJ2-7 | TRBV2 | TRBD2 | CASILPGGLAGIEQYF | TGTGCCAGCATCCTACCAGGCGGACTAGCGGGAATCGAGCAGTACTTC
TRBJ2-7 | TRBV6-5 | . | CASERPGFNEQYF | TGTGCCAGTGAACGACCAGGGTTCAACGAGCAGTACTTC
TRBJ2-3 | TRBV7-4 | TRBD2 | CASSFDPSGRVTDTQYF | TGTGCCAGCAGCTTTGACCCTAGCGGGAGGGTAACAGATACGCAGTATTTT
TRBJ1-1 | TRBV5-1 | TRBD1 | CASSAGTGFMNTEAFF | TGCGCCAGCAGCGCCGGGACAGGGTTCATGAACACTGAAGCTTTCTTT
TRBJ1-1 | TRBV7-6 | . | CASSELGAQRKAFF | TGTGCCAGCAGCGAGTTGGGGGCTCAACGTAAAGCTTTCTTT
TRBJ2-2 | TRBV4-2 | . | CASSQGIGLNTGELFF | TGTGCCAGCAGCCAAGGAATTGGACTAAACACCGGGGAGCTGTTTTTT
TRBJ1-1 | TRBV5-1 | . | CASSPGGGGRTEAFF | TGCGCCAGCAGCCCCGGCGGGGGTGGTAGAACTGAAGCTTTCTTT